A single sample is the source of the 23 T cell receptor beta chains below, sequenced in a study of blood T cells in healthy people across ages. Together with a sample-barcoded 5' primer, a J-beta primer mix was included in a second PCR lasting 7 to 11 cycles. MiXCR, run by TCRdb on the 5' RACE reads, gives a single entry per CDR3 protein. The sample yields about 780,000 distinct CDR3 sequences, about 47% seen once. The material sequenced was blood. Receptors originate from a man at least 80 years old in good health.

Points on this clonotype: A junction boundary mismatches the germline segment, possibly from a read error. The CDR3 nucleotides are TGTGCCAGCAGCCTAGAACAGGGGTTTGACAATGAGCAGTACTTC. Residues: CASSLEQGFDNEQYF. The V call is TRBV11-2, the J call TRBJ2-5; 7 bases map to TRBD1. CDR3 size: 15 residues. The germline V gene has CDR1 SGHAT and CDR2 FQNNGV.

This clonotype is a singleton in its sample. This sequence joins TRBV3-1 and TRBJ2-1, with D possibly being TRBD2 (6 bases). In germline, CDR1 is LGHDT, CDR2 YNNKEL (reference sequence). Trimming stripped 1 base from V and 4 bases from J, with 11 bases between. The length of the CDR3 is 15 residues. The CDR3 sequence is CASSQGWEAYNEQFF. Here the CDR3 DNA reads TGTGCCAGCAGCCAAGGGTGGGAGGCTTACAATGAGCAGTTCTTC.

The V gene is TRBV12-3 or TRBV12-4, the J gene TRBJ2-7; 7 nucleotides align to TRBD2. CDR3 length: 15 residues. Unmatched junction bases numbered 10, after V lost 5 bases and J lost 3 bases. CDR3 nucleotides: TGTGCCAGCAGTCCGAGCGGGACTCTCCTCTACGAGCAGTACTTC. Translating gives CASSPSGTLLYEQYF.

This clonotype was observed many times. The chain joins TRBV15 to TRBJ2-3; tentatively, D is TRBD1 (5 bases). CDR1 and CDR2 from the germline V gene are LNHNV and YYDKDF (reference sequence). CDR3 length: 15 residues. Trimming took off 4 bases at V and 0 bases at J, with 11 bases between the two ends. In DNA, the CDR3 is TGTGCCACCAGCATGGGGCGAGTCAGCACAGATACGCAGTATTTT. Amino acid sequence: CATSMGRVSTDTQYF.

The gene calls are TRBV20-1 and TRBJ2-7; possibly TRBD2 for D (5 bases). In germline, CDR1 is DFQATT, CDR2 SNEGSKA (reference sequence). The length of the CDR3 is 12 residues. Trimming pared 6 bases from V and 1 base from J, leaving 10 bases between. In nucleotides, the CDR3 is TGCAGTGCCCGAGCGGATTCCTACGAGCAGTACTTC. Protein sequence: CSARADSYEQYF.

The chain combines TRBV3-1 with TRBJ2-7, with TRBD1 identical over 7 bases. Germline trimming cut 0 bases from V and 6 bases from J; bases unmatched to any gene: 5. Germline assignment: CDR1 LGHDT and CDR2 YNNKEL (reference sequence). The CDR3 covers 14 residues. The CDR3 is CASSQDLTGREQYF. The CDR3 DNA reads TGTGCCAGCAGCCAAGACCTGACAGGGCGCGAGCAGTACTTC.

This chain connects TRBV4-3 to TRBJ2-5; no clear D gene. The length of the CDR3 is 12 residues. Germline V gene data show CDR1 as LGHNA and CDR2 as YSLEER. V lost 1 base, J lost 11 bases, and 11 bases lay in between. This chain's CDR3 is CASSQVRNGQYF. The DNA of the CDR3 is TGCGCCAGCAGCCAAGTTAGGAATGGGCAGTACTTC.

The chain employs TRBV7-2 and TRBJ2-4; no definite D call. This CDR3 is built from 14 residues. Germline V gene data show CDR1 as SGHTA and CDR2 as FQGNSA. Trimming took off 1 base at V and 0 bases at J, with 4 bases between the two ends. The CDR3 here is CASSLDPAKNIQYF. The CDR3 coding sequence is TGTGCCAGCAGCTTAGACCCAGCCAAAAACATTCAGTACTTC.

The chain links TRBV9 to TRBJ2-1; D is uncertain. This CDR3 is built from 14 residues. Per the germline V gene, CDR1 is SGDLS and CDR2 is YYNGEE. V shed 1 base and J shed 8 bases, with 13 bases lying between them. CDR3 sequence: CASSVSTSLDEQFF. The CDR3 region has the DNA TGTGCCAGCAGCGTAAGTACCAGCCTCGATGAGCAGTTCTTC.

This clonotype occurred a few times. The V call is TRBV10-3, the J call TRBJ2-2; D is unclear. The germline V gene has CDR1 ENHRY and CDR2 SYGVKD. The CDR3 has 14 residues. Trimming left V 5 bases short and J 1 base short, with 8 bases between. As DNA, the CDR3 is TGTGCCATCAGTTTTGACGGGAACACCGGGGAGCTGTTTTTT. Protein product: CAISFDGNTGELFF.

The CDR3 is CASSSTPGYDEQFF. The CDR3 nucleotides read TGTGCCAGCAGCTCTACCCCAGGGTACGATGAGCAGTTCTTC. The chain couples TRBV7-3 to TRBJ2-1; tentatively, D is TRBD1 (5 bases). With 4 bases removed from V and 8 bases from J, the gap between germline ends came to 15 bases. The CDR3 has 14 residues. From germline, CDR1 is SGHTA and CDR2 FQGTGA.

This clonotype came up a few times. V gene TRBV7-9 combines with J gene TRBJ2-5, with D perhaps TRBD2 (6 bases). Germline V gene lookup returns CDR1 SEHNR and CDR2 FQNEAQ (reference sequence). The CDR3 length is 14 residues. The ends were cut back, 2 bases at V and 5 bases at J, with 12 bases in the middle. The CDR3 is CASSLLSGHETQYF. The CDR3 DNA is TGTGCCAGCAGCTTACTTAGCGGACACGAGACCCAGTACTTC.

The V and J genes are TRBV6-6 and TRBJ2-1, with D possibly being TRBD2 (5 bases). The CDR3 length is 14 residues. Germline CDR1 reads MNHNY; CDR2 reads SVGAGI (reference sequence). The V and J ends lost 2 bases and 5 bases respectively, with 10 bases between them. In nucleotides, the CDR3 is TGTGCCAGCAGTTACGGGGAGTTCGACAATGAGCAGTTCTTC. It specifies CASSYGEFDNEQFF.

About this clonotype itself: Sequence at one end of the junction differs from germline and may be a read error. V usage is TRBV7-2 and J usage is TRBJ2-4; the D gene is possibly TRBD2 (6 bases). Germline CDR1 is SGHTA and CDR2 is FQGNSA. CDR3 length: 15 residues. The CDR3 region is CASSFGGSGANIRYF. CDR3 coding DNA: TGTGCCAGCAGCTTCGGAGGGAGTGGGGCAAACATTCGGTACTTC.

J is TRBJ2-3 and V is TRBV7-9; weak D call: TRBD2 (6 bases). This CDR3 is built from 15 residues. Trimming stripped 4 bases from V and 2 bases from J, with 13 bases between. Germline V gives CDR1 SEHNR, CDR2 FQNEAQ (reference sequence). The DNA for the CDR3 is TGTGCCAGCAGCTCGGGACTGTCTACCACAGATACGCAGTATTTT. It codes for CASSSGLSTTDTQYF.

The table lists this clonotype with a few counts. The V call is TRBV29-1, the J call TRBJ2-3; 9 bases are a match to TRBD1. The trim removed 4 bases at V and 5 bases at J, leaving 4 bases unmatched. Germline V lookup: CDR1 SQVTM, CDR2 ANQGSEA. The CDR3 length is 13 residues. CDR3 sequence reads: CSVAQGAGDTQYF. DNA of the CDR3: TGCAGCGTTGCACAGGGGGCGGGAGATACGCAGTATTTT.

The chain couples TRBV6-9 to TRBJ2-7, with 7 bases identical to TRBD1. The CDR3 length is 14 residues. With V trimmed by 6 bases and J by 7 bases, 12 bases remained unmatched. Germline V gene data show CDR1 as MNHGY and CDR2 as SVAAGI. The CDR3 loop is CASRTKRPGGEQYF. CDR3 sequence (DNA): TGTGCCAGCAGGACCAAGCGGCCAGGGGGTGAGCAGTACTTC.

This clonotype was seen only a few times. The chain joins TRBV4-3 to TRBJ2-7; 7 bases map to TRBD2. Trimming cost V 4 bases and J 4 bases; bases outside gene matches: 4. Germline lookup yields CDR1 LGHNA and CDR2 YSLEER. The CDR3 sequence is 13 residues long. CDR3: CASSPWRGYEQYF. The CDR3 nucleotides read TGCGCCAGCAGCCCCTGGCGGGGGTACGAGCAGTACTTC.

Only a few counts were recorded for this clonotype. The chain is built from TRBV7-2 and TRBJ1-2; TRBD1 aligns across 8 bases. The CDR3 is made up of 12 amino acids. V lost 5 bases to trimming and J lost 13 bases; unmatched junction nucleotides: 9. Per germline, CDR1 SGHTA and CDR2 FQGNSA. DNA for the CDR3: TGTGCCAGCAGCAAACGACAGGGGAGGTCCACCTTC. Its translation: CASSKRQGRSTF. Complete variable domain (other parts from reference TRBV7-2 and TRBJ1-2): GAGVSQSPSNKVTEKGKDVELRCDPISGHTALYWYRQSLGQGLEFLIYFQGNSAPDKSGLPSDRFSAERTGGSVSTLTIQRTQQEDSAVYLCASSKRQGRSTFGSGTRLTVV.

The J gene is TRBJ2-1, the V gene TRBV9, with a weak D call TRBD1 (5 bases). The CDR3 extends over 13 amino acids. Trimming took off 4 bases at V and 5 bases at J, with 10 bases between the two ends. Germline loops: CDR1 SGDLS, CDR2 YYNGEE. The CDR3 sequence is CASSIRVHNEQFF. Written as DNA, the CDR3 is TGTGCCAGCAGCATCAGGGTACACAATGAGCAGTTCTTC.

This chain connects TRBV11-1 to TRBJ2-1, with D possibly being TRBD1 (6 bases). The germline CDR1 and CDR2 sequences are SGHAT and FQDESV (reference sequence). V gave up 8 bases and J gave up 9 bases, with 14 bases separating them. The CDR3 has 12 residues. The CDR3 DNA follows: TGTGCCAGCCGGCAGGGGCGTAGTGAGCAGTTCTTC. It specifies CASRQGRSEQFF.

This clonotype has a handful of counts. The chain recombines TRBV5-1 with TRBJ2-1, with D perhaps matching TRBD1 or TRBD2 (6 bases each). The CDR3 length is 15 residues. Trimming pared 4 bases from V and 7 bases from J, leaving 18 bases between. Per the germline V gene, CDR1 is SGHRS and CDR2 is YFSETQ. The CDR3 region has the DNA TGCGCCAGCAGCGCTCCCCGACCGGGGGCGAATGAGCAGTTCTTC. Translation: CASSAPRPGANEQFF.

This chain uses TRBV5-6 with TRBJ1-1; TRBD1 matches at 7 bases. The CDR3 contains 15 residues. CDR1 and CDR2 from the germline V gene are SGHDT and YYEEEE. J lost 1 base, V lost 4 bases, and 7 bases had no gene match. The CDR3 coding sequence is TGTGCCAGCAGCCCCGCAACAGGGGCGAACACTGAAGCTTTCTTT. Translated, it gives CASSPATGANTEAFF.